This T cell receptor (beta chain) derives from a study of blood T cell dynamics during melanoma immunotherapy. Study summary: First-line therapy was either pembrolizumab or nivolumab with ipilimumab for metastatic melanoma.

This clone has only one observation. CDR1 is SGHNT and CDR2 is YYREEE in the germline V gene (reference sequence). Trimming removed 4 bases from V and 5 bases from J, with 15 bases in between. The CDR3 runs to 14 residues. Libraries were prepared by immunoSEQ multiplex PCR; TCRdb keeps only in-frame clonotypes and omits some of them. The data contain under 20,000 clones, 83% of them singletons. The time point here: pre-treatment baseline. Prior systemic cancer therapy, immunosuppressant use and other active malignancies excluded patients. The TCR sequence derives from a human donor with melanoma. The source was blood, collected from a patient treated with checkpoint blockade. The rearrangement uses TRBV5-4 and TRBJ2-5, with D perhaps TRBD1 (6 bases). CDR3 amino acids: CASSTTSQGETQYF. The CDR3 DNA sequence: TGTGCCAGCAGCACAACTAGTCAGGGGGAGACCCAGTACTTC.